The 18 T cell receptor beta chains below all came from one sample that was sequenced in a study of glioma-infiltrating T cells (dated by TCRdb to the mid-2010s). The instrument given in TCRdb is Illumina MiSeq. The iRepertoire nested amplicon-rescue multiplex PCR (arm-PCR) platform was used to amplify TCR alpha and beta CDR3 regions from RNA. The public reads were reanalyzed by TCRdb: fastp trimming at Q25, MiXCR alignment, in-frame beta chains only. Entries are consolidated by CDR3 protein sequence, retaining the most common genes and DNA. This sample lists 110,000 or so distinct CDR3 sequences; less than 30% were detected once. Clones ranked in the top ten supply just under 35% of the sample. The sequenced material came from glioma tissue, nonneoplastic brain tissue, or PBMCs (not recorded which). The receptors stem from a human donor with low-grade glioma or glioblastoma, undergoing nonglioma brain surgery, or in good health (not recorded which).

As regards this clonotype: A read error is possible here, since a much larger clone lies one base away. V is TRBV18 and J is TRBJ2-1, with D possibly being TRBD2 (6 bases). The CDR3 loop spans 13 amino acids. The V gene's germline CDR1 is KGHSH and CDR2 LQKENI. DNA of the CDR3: TGTGCCAGCTCACCTTCTAGCGTCAATGAGAAGTTCTTC. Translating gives CASSPSSVNEKFF.

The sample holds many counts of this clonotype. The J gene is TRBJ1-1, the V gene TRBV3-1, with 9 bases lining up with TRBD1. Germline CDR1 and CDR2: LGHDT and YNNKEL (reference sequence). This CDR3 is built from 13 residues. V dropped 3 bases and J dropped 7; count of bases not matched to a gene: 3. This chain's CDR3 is CASSQGQGVEAFF. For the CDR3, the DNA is TGTGCCAGCAGCCAGGGACAGGGAGTTGAAGCTTTCTTT.

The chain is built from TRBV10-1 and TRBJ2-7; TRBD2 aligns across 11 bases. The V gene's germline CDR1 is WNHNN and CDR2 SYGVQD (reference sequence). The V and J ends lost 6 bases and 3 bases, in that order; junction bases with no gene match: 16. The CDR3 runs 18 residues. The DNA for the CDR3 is TGCGCCAGCAGCCTCACCGGGACTAGCGGTCCGCGGTACTACGAGCAGTACTTC. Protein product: CASSLTGTSGPRYYEQYF.

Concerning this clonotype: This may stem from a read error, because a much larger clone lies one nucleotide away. The CDR3 DNA follows: TGTGCCACCAGTGATCCCGGAATATACGAGCAGTACTTC. Its translation: CATSDPGIYEQYF. The chain links TRBV24-1 to TRBJ2-7, with D unresolved. Germline-derived CDR1 and CDR2 are KGHDR and SFDVKD. The CDR3 spans 13 residues. With 3 bases removed from V and 4 bases from J, the gap between germline ends came to 9 bases.

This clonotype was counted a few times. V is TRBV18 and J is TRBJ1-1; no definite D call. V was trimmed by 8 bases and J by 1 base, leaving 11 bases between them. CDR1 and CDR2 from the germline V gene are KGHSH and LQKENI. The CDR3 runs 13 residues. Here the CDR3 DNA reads TGTGCCAGCCACACTCGACGGAACACTGAAGCTTTCTTT. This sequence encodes CASHTRRNTEAFF. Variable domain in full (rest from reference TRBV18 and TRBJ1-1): NAGVMQNPRHLVRRRGQEARLRCSPMKGHSHVYWYRQLPEEGLKFMVYLQKENIIDESGMPKERFSAEFPKEGPSILRIQQVVRGDSAAYFCASHTRRNTEAFFGQGTRLTVV.

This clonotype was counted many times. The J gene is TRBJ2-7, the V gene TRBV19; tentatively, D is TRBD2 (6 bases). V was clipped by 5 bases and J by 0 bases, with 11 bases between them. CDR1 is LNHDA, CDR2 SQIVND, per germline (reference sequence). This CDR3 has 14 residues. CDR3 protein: CASSFDGSSYEQYF. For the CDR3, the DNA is TGTGCCAGTAGTTTCGACGGGAGCTCCTACGAGCAGTACTTC.

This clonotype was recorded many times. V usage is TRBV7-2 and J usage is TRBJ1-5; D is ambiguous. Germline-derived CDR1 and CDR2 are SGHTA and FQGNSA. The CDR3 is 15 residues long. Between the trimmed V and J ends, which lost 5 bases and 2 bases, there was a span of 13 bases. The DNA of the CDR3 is TGTGCCAGCAGCCCCGGAGGAATCCGCAATCAGCCCCAGCATTTT. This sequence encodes CASSPGGIRNQPQHF.

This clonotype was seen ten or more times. The CDR3 region is CASSPITDVEKTQYF. The DNA of the CDR3 is TGTGCCAGCAGTCCCATTACGGACGTAGAAAAGACCCAGTACTTC. V usage is TRBV27 and J usage is TRBJ2-5; D is unclear. V lost 5 bases and J 6 bases, leaving 19 bases between the germline ends. This CDR3 region has 15 residues. Per the germline V gene, CDR1 is MNHEY and CDR2 is SMNVEV (reference sequence).

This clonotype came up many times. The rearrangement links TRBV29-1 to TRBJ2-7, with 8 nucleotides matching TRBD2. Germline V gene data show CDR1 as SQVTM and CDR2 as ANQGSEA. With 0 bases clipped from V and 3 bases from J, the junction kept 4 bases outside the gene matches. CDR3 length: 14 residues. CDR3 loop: CSVEDREGIYEQYF. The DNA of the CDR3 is TGCAGCGTTGAAGATCGGGAGGGAATCTACGAGCAGTACTTC.

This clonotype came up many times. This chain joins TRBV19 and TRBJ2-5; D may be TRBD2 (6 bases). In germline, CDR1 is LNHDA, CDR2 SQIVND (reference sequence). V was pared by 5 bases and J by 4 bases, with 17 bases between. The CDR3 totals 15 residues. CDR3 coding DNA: TGTGCCAGTAGTCAGACGGACTATGCATTAGAGACCCAGTACTTC. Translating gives CASSQTDYALETQYF.

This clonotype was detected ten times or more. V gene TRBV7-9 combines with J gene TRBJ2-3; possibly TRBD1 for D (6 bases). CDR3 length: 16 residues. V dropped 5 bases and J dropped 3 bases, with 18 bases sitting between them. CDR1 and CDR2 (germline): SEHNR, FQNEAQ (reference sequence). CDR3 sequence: CASSPYRDLWTDTQYF. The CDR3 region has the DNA TGTGCCAGCAGCCCATACAGGGATCTCTGGACAGATACGCAGTATTTT.

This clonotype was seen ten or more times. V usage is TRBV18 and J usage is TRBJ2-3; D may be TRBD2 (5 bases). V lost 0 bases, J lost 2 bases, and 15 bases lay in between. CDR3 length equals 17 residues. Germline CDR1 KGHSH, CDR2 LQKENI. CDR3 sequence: CASSPPKASKYTDTQYF. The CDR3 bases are TGTGCCAGCTCACCACCGAAGGCTAGCAAATACACAGATACGCAGTATTTT. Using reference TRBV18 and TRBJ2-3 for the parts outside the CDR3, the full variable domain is NAGVMQNPRHLVRRRGQEARLRCSPMKGHSHVYWYRQLPEEGLKFMVYLQKENIIDESGMPKERFSAEFPKEGPSILRIQQVVRGDSAAYFCASSPPKASKYTDTQYFGPGTRLTVL.

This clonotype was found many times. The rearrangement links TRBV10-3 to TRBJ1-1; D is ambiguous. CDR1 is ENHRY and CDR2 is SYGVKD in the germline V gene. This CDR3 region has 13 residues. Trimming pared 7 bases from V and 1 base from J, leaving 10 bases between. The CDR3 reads CAIKGNPNTEAFF. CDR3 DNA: TGTGCCATCAAAGGCAACCCGAACACTGAAGCTTTCTTT.

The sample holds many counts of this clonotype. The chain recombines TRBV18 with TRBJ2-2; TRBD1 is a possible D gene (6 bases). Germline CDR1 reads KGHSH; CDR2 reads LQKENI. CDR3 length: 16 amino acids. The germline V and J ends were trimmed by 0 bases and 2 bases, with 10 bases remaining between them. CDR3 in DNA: TGTGCCAGCTCACCACCGCAGGGGCTAAACACCGGGGAGCTGTTTTTT. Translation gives CASSPPQGLNTGELFF. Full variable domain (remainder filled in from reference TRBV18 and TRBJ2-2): NAGVMQNPRHLVRRRGQEARLRCSPMKGHSHVYWYRQLPEEGLKFMVYLQKENIIDESGMPKERFSAEFPKEGPSILRIQQVVRGDSAAYFCASSPPQGLNTGELFFGEGSRLTVL.

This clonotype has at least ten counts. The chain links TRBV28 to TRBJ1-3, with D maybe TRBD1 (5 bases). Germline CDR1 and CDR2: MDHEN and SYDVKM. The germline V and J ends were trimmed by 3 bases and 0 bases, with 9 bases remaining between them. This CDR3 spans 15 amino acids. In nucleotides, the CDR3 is TGTGCCAGCAGTTTTTGGGGGAACTCTGGAAACACCATATATTTT. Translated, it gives CASSFWGNSGNTIYF. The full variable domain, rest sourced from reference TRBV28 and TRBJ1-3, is DVKVTQSSRYLVKRTGEKVFLECVQDMDHENMFWYRQDPGLGLRLIYFSYDVKMKEKGDIPEGYSVSREKKERFSLILESASTNQTSMYLCASSFWGNSGNTIYFGEGSWLTVV.

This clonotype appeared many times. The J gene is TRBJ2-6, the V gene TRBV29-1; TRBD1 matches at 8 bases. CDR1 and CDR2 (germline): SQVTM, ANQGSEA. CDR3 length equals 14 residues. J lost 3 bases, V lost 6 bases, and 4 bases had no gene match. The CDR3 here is CSVVDRVGANVLTF. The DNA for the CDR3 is TGCAGCGTCGTGGACAGGGTTGGGGCCAACGTCCTGACTTTC. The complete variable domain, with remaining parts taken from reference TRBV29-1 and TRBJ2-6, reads SAVISQKPSRDICQRGTSLTIQCQVDSQVTMMFWYRQQPGQSLTLIATANQGSEATYESGFVIDKFPISRPNLTFSTLTVSNMSPEDSSIYLCSVVDRVGANVLTFGAGSRLTVL.

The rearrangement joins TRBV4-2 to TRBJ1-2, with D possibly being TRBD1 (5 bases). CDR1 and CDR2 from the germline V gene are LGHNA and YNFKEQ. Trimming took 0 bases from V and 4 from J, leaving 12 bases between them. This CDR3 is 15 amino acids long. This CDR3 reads CASSQDGAGRYGYTF. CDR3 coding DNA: TGTGCCAGCAGCCAAGATGGGGCAGGGCGCTATGGCTACACCTTC.

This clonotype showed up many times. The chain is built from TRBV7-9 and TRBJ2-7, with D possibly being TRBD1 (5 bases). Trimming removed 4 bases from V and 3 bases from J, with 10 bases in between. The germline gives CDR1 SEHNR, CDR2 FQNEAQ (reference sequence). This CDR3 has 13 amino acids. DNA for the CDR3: TGTGCCAGCAGCTCAAATACAGGCTACGAGCAGTACTTC. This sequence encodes CASSSNTGYEQYF.